Described below is a single T cell receptor beta chain sequence and its context. The antigen is unknown. The CDR3 spans 16 residues. V was trimmed by 2 bases and J by 1 base, leaving 15 bases between them. In germline, CDR1 is SGHRS, CDR2 YFSETQ. Attachment of unique molecular identifiers to individual cDNA molecules was performed in the library. TCRdb used MiXCR to reprocess the RACE reads, holding one entry per CDR3 protein. The sample consists of just under 350,000 distinct CDR3 sequences, about 7% of them appearing once. The time point denotes: patch test 1, 2 weeks after DPC sensitization. Stated treatment: therapeutic diphenylcyclopropenone sensitization with weekly scalp DPC. This sample is drawn from a study of human T cells and chemical hapten exposure. Findings and limits, study-wide: Among expanded TCRs, significantly more large CDR3 similarity clusters formed than among controls. TCRs at high frequency, those above 1 in 1000, did not change with DPC sensitization.

The sample was whole blood, taken in connection with sensitization to the hapten diphenylcyclopropenone (DPC). The sequence came from a woman aged 18-29 years with alopecia areata. Some clones in this sample may be carry-over from other donors' samples. This chain connects TRBV5-1 to TRBJ1-2; no definite D call. The CDR3 sequence: CASSLGNQAFNYGYTF. The DNA for the CDR3 is TGCGCCAGCAGCTTAGGAAACCAGGCGTTTAACTATGGCTACACCTTC.